This T cell receptor (beta chain) was found in a study of post-analysis software for immune sequencing data. Study as a whole: Both relapsing-remitting and secondary progressive multiple sclerosis featured among the disease courses, as did progressive-relapsing multiple sclerosis.

The study, taken as a whole, reports: Diversity measured as normalized Chao1 was significantly lower in multiple sclerosis patients than in controls. When the samples were clustered directly with F measure, those that had been prepared in the same batch showed strong co-clustering. Patients showed TRBV5-6, TRBV5-1 and TRBV20-1 among roughly 5 TRBV segments more frequent than in controls.

This CDR3 spans 15 amino acids. J was trimmed by 8 bases and V by 7 bases; bases with no gene match: 7. Researchers reported that TCR beta cDNA libraries carried unique molecular identifiers. Yield was roughly 0.5 million cDNA molecules from roughly 0.93 to 9.6 million T cells. A single record per CDR3 protein comes from TCRdb applying MiXCR to the PCR reads. The sample yields hundreds of thousands of distinct CDR3 sequences, around 64% seen once. About this clonotype: Its antigen is undetermined.

This receptor was obtained from a girl aged 2 to 10 with multiple sclerosis. Sequences were obtained from blood. This chain joins TRBV12-3 or TRBV12-4 and TRBJ2-1; 14 bases fit TRBD2. Here the CDR3 DNA reads TGTGCCAGCAACCGACTAGCGGGGGGGCTCCATGAGCAGTTCTTC. Translation gives CASNRLAGGLHEQFF.